Given below is one T cell receptor beta chain in context. Antigen: not known. The source of the sample is a study of T cells in localized non-small cell lung cancer. Regarding the study as a whole: The appearance of a median approximately 60 of the top 100 tumor clones was seen in adjacent lung.

Profiled with immunoSEQ multiplex PCR; TCRdb holds only in-frame clones, not every one. The sample has around 34,000 clones, 90% to 95% seen once. Trimming shortened V by 1 base and J by 2 bases, and 8 bases separated the two germline ends. CDR1 is SNHLY and CDR2 is FYNNEI in the germline V gene. The CDR3 length is 14 residues. The TCR comes from a female donor at least 60 years old with stage I lung adenocarcinoma. Sequenced here: peripheral blood, sampled before any cancer treatment. V usage is TRBV2 and J usage is TRBJ2-5; the D gene could be TRBD1 or TRBD2 (5 bases each). CDR3 DNA sequence: TGTGCCAGCAGTGAAGACAGGAGGCAAGAGACCCAGTACTTC. Protein: CASSEDRRQETQYF.